This section outlines one T cell receptor beta chain sequence together with its context. Its cognate antigen is unknown. Only in-frame clones appear in the TCRdb table, and some are missing; sequencing was by immunoSEQ multiplex PCR. The top ten hold under 0.4% of the sample, which has 250,000 to 300,000 clones, around 91% seen once. This sample is drawn from a study of cytomegalovirus exposure and HLA in healthy donors. The V segment lost 3 bases and the J segment 7 bases; nucleotides outside the gene matches: 6. Germline V gene lookup returns CDR1 MDHEN and CDR2 SYDVKM. The CDR3 sequence is 14 residues long. Overall study results and limits: The study listed about 150 cytomegalovirus-associated TCR beta chains. The tendency of first-cohort TCR clusters to co-occur in the roughly 130 validation repertoires was the finding of a later analysis. With high specificity and sensitivity, the classifier reportedly diagnosed cytomegalovirus status.

The donors were members of the validation cohort, which comprised 100 to 150 subjects and was separate from the first cohort of several hundred subjects. This receptor was taken from a woman aged 18-29 years in good health and CMV-seronegative. The material sequenced was PBMCs. This chain joins TRBV28 and TRBJ2-7; TRBD2 matches at 10 bases. CDR3 coding DNA: TGTGCCAGCAGTTTCAGCGGGGGGGCGGCAGAGCAGTACTTC. Its protein product is CASSFSGGAAEQYF.